These 21 T cell receptor beta chains were all obtained from the same sample, sequenced in a study of T cell responses to AZD1222 COVID-19 vaccine. Some clones are missing from TCRdb's copy, which holds only in-frame ones; the method was immunoSEQ multiplex PCR. The table records approximately 74,000 clones, roughly 90% of them present only once. The sequencing here drew on peripheral blood, taken on day 0 of AZD1222 vaccination. The origin of the receptors is an adult in good health.

The chain couples TRBV24-1 to TRBJ1-2, with 7 bases aligning to TRBD1. This CDR3 contains 13 residues. The ends lost 4 bases at V and 4 bases at J; junction bases unmatched: 2. CDR1 and CDR2 from the germline V gene are KGHDR and SFDVKD. CDR3: CATSEDRAYGYTF. The CDR3 nucleotides are TGTGCCACCAGTGAAGACAGGGCCTATGGCTACACCTTC.

The CDR3 is CASSLRTGSTEAFF. CDR3 DNA sequence: TGCGCCAGCAGCTTACGGACAGGGTCGACTGAAGCTTTCTTT. The rearrangement joins TRBV5-1 to TRBJ1-1, with 8 nucleotides matching TRBD1. V shed 2 bases and J 5 bases; nucleotides not matched to a gene: 5. The CDR3 length is 14 residues. Germline V CDR1 and CDR2: SGHRS, YFSETQ.

V gene TRBV3-1 (or the pseudogene TRBV3-2) combines with J gene TRBJ1-1, with D tentatively TRBD1 (6 bases). The V gene's germline CDR1 is LGHDT and CDR2 YNNKEL (reference sequence). The germline V and J ends were trimmed by 7 bases and 4 bases, with 13 bases remaining between them. The CDR3 consists of 13 residues. The CDR3 DNA reads TGTGCCAGCACCCGGGGGGGGCCCACTGAAGCTTTCTTT. Its translation is CASTRGGPTEAFF.

This clone has more than one count but fewer than ten. The chain combines TRBV7-8 with TRBJ2-1, with 11 bases identical to TRBD2. The germline CDR1 and CDR2 sequences are SGHVS and FQNEAQ. CDR3 length equals 15 residues. V lost 5 bases and J lost 5; bases outside the gene matches: 5. The CDR3 DNA reads as TGTGCCAGCAGCACGGGACTAGCGGTGAACAATGAGCAGTTCTTC. Protein sequence: CASSTGLAVNNEQFF.

In its sample, this clone was seen once. V is TRBV30 and J is TRBJ2-7; D perhaps matches TRBD2 (6 bases). The CDR3 contains 15 residues. The V end was cut by 3 bases, the J end by 0 bases, with 15 bases between. Looked up from germline, CDR1 is GTSNPN and CDR2 is SVGIG (reference sequence). As DNA, the CDR3 is TGTGCCTGGAGGCGGAGGGCCCGACCCTCCTACGAGCAGTACTTC. Translation gives CAWRRRARPSYEQYF.

V gene TRBV9 combines with J gene TRBJ1-6; D call uncertain. Trimming pared 1 base from V and 7 bases from J, leaving 3 bases between. The CDR3 sequence is 12 residues long. Germline V CDR1 and CDR2: SGDLS, YYNGEE. The CDR3 here is CASSVTNSPLHF. CDR3 bases: TGTGCCAGCAGCGTAACGAATTCACCCCTCCACTTT.

V and J are TRBV6-2 or TRBV6-3 and TRBJ2-1, with 9 nucleotides matching TRBD2. The germline gives CDR1 MNHEY, CDR2 SVGEGT. The CDR3 has 18 amino acids. After removal of 6 bases from V and 4 bases from J, the junction contained 16 bases not matched to a gene. Here the CDR3 reads CASSPISLAGSKYNEQFF. In DNA, the CDR3 is TGTGCCAGCAGCCCTATTAGCCTAGCGGGATCGAAGTACAATGAGCAGTTCTTC.

The rearrangement uses TRBV9 and TRBJ1-5, with a weak D call TRBD1 (6 bases). From germline, CDR1 is SGDLS and CDR2 YYNGEE. With 4 bases removed from V and 7 bases from J, the gap between germline ends came to 30 bases. The CDR3 spans 19 residues. The CDR3 sequence is CASSPQCTGSGVRRQPQHF. CDR3 sequence (DNA): TGTGCCAGCAGCCCCCAGTGTACGGGGTCAGGGGTTCGCCGGCAGCCCCAGCATTTT.

The sample holds a few counts of this clone. This chain uses TRBV14 with TRBJ2-1, with 8 bases that match TRBD1. Trimming cost V 4 bases and J 3 bases; bases outside gene matches: 2. The CDR3 length is 14 residues. Germline loops: CDR1 SGHDN, CDR2 FVKESK. The CDR3 bases are TGTGCCAGCAGCCGGACAGGGTACTACAATGAGCAGTTCTTC. Translation gives CASSRTGYYNEQFF.

The chain couples TRBV3-1 (or the pseudogene TRBV3-2) to TRBJ1-1; 7 bases fit TRBD1. Germline loops: CDR1 LGHDT, CDR2 YNNKEL (reference sequence). The ends lost 4 bases at V and 5 bases at J; junction bases unmatched: 10. This CDR3 region has 15 residues. CDR3 bases: TGTGCCAGCAGCCTTGATACAGGGGAGGGAACTGAAGCTTTCTTT. It yields the protein CASSLDTGEGTEAFF.

The chain couples TRBV7-9 to TRBJ1-2, with unresolved D. The CDR3 length is 12 residues. Germline V gene sequence: CDR1 SEHNR, CDR2 FQNEAQ (reference sequence). V shed 1 base and J shed 8 bases, with 8 bases lying between them. DNA for the CDR3: TGTGCCAGCAGCTTAGGGCCCCGAGGCTACACCTTC. This codes for CASSLGPRGYTF.

The V and J genes are TRBV24-1 and TRBJ2-2; a possible D gene is TRBD2 (6 bases). The CDR3 loop spans 17 amino acids. The V end lost 3 bases, the J end lost 3 bases, and 16 bases lay between the germline ends. Germline CDR1 is KGHDR and CDR2 is SFDVKD. CDR3 in amino acids: CATSDDQGGGDTGELFF. Here the CDR3 DNA reads TGTGCCACCAGTGATGACCAGGGTGGAGGGGACACCGGGGAGCTGTTTTTT.

The chain is built from TRBV29-1 and TRBJ1-1; possible D gene TRBD1, 6 bases. The CDR3 is made up of 13 amino acids. Germline V gene lookup returns CDR1 SQVTM and CDR2 ANQGSEA. V was pared by 7 bases and J by 0 bases, with 12 bases between. The DNA for the CDR3 is TGCAGCGGGGGGGGCAGGGTGAACACTGAAGCTTTCTTT. It is translated as CSGGGRVNTEAFF. Drawing the rest from reference TRBV29-1 and TRBJ1-1, the complete variable domain is SAVISQKPSRDICQRGTSLTIQCQVDSQVTMMFWYRQQPGQSLTLIATANQGSEATYESGFVIDKFPISRPNLTFSTLTVSNMSPEDSSIYLCSGGGRVNTEAFFGQGTRLTVV.

The chain has TRBV12-3 or TRBV12-4 and TRBJ2-5, with 7 bases matching TRBD2. With 4 bases clipped from V and 4 bases from J, the junction kept 0 bases outside the gene matches. This CDR3 has 12 residues. CDR3 bases: TGTGCCAGCAGTTCTAGCGGAGAGACCCAGTACTTC. Its protein product is CASSSSGETQYF.

The CDR3 DNA follows: TGTGCCAGCAGTTTCGGACAGGGCTCCTATAATTCACCCCTCCACTTT. This sequence encodes CASSFGQGSYNSPLHF. The V gene is TRBV27, the J gene TRBJ1-6, with TRBD1 matching 8 bases. Germline CDR1 MNHEY, CDR2 SMNVEV (reference sequence). Losses at the gene ends were 3 bases for V and 0 bases for J; bases not matched to a gene: 1. CDR3 length: 16 residues.

This rearrangement joins TRBV6-5 to TRBJ1-6, with TRBD1 matching 8 bases. The V gene end was trimmed by 5 bases and the J gene end by 7 bases; junction bases not matched to a gene: 7. This CDR3 spans 15 amino acids. From germline, CDR1 is MNHEY and CDR2 SVGAGI. CDR3: CASSPDRGGNSPLHF. CDR3 DNA: TGTGCCAGCAGTCCCGACAGGGGTGGAAATTCACCCCTCCACTTT.

The chain is built from TRBV5-4 and TRBJ1-3; D is uncertain. Germline V gene sequence: CDR1 SGHNT, CDR2 YYREEE (reference sequence). The length of the CDR3 is 17 residues. V shed 4 bases and J shed 0 bases, with 17 bases lying between them. CDR3: CASSEGSSPLSGNTIYF. The CDR3 DNA is TGTGCCAGCAGCGAAGGGTCTTCTCCCCTCTCTGGAAACACCATATATTTT.

This rearrangement joins TRBV19 to TRBJ1-5, with 8 bases lining up with TRBD1. V lost 5 bases and J lost 5; bases outside the gene matches: 5. Germline CDR1 is LNHDA and CDR2 is SQIVND (reference sequence). The CDR3 runs to 14 residues. CDR3: CASSGGQEYQPQHF. DNA for the CDR3: TGTGCCAGTAGTGGGGGACAGGAGTATCAGCCCCAGCATTTT.

This chain connects TRBV29-1 to TRBJ1-1, with 10 bases fitting TRBD1. The junction had 4 bases not matched to a gene; V was cut back by 6 bases and J by 3 bases. This CDR3 has 13 residues. Germline assignment: CDR1 SQVTM and CDR2 ANQGSEA. The CDR3, as DNA: TGCAGCGTCGAGACAGGGGGCCACACTGAAGCTTTCTTT. Protein: CSVETGGHTEAFF.

This chain uses TRBV5-1 with TRBJ2-1; no clear D. Germline CDR1 SGHRS, CDR2 YFSETQ. The length of the CDR3 is 13 residues. V lost 0 bases and J lost 5, with 6 bases in between. The CDR3 spells CASSLGIHNEQFF. CDR3 coding DNA: TGCGCCAGCAGCTTGGGAATCCACAATGAGCAGTTCTTC.

The chain carries TRBV6-5 and TRBJ2-1, with TRBD1 identical over 9 bases. The CDR3 has 15 residues. With 6 bases clipped from V and 6 bases from J, the junction kept 9 bases outside the gene matches. Germline CDR1 is MNHEY and CDR2 is SVGAGI. For the CDR3, the DNA is TGTGCCAGCAGCAGGCCTGGACAGGGGCGCAATGAGCAGTTCTTC. It yields the protein CASSRPGQGRNEQFF.